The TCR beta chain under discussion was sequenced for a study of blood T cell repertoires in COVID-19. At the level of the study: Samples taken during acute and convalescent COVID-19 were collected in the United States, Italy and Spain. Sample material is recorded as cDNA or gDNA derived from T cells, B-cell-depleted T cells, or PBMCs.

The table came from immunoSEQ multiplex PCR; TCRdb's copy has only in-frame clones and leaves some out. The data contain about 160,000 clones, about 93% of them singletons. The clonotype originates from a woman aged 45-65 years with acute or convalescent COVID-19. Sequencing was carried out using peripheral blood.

The CDR3 loop is CASGATYNSPLHF. The CDR3 DNA reads TGTGCGAGCGGGGCAACCTATAATTCACCCCTCCACTTT. This chain uses TRBV7-3 with TRBJ1-6; D may be TRBD1 (5 bases). The germline gives CDR1 SGHTA, CDR2 FQGTGA. The CDR3 length is 13 residues.